The clone carrying this T cell receptor (beta chain) was recorded a few times. TCRdb itself ran the 5' RACE reads through MiXCR, one entry per CDR3 protein. The table lists hundreds of thousands of distinct CDR3 sequences, about 8% of them singletons. This sample was taken from a study of identical twins. V gave up 7 bases and J gave up 1 base; unmatched junction bases: 3. This CDR3 has 14 amino acids. Germline lookup yields CDR1 WSHSY and CDR2 SAAADI. Each donor (without exception) was a healthy Caucasian. These data were also reused for a study on yellow fever vaccine responses in identical twins. That work contributes: Twins' vaccine T cell response reportedly gave the appearance of partial convergence and partial personalization.

The sequenced sample was memory (CD45RO+) T cells sorted from blood. This receptor was identified in a woman younger than 35 in good health. This rearrangement joins TRBV10-2 to TRBJ2-2, with 7 positions matching TRBD1. CDR3 region: CASKRTGNTGELFF. Here the CDR3 DNA reads TGCGCCAGCAAGCGGACAGGGAACACCGGGGAGCTGTTTTTT.